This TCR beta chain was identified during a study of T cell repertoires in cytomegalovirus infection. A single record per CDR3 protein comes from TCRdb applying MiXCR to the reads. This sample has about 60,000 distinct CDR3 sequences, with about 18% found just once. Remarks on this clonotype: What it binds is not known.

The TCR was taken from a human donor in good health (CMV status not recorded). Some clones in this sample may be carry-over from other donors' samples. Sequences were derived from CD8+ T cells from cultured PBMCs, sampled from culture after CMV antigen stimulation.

The CDR3 spells CASSIRDRADNEQFF. The CDR3 bases are TGTGCCAGTAGTATTAGGGACAGGGCGGACAATGAGCAGTTCTTC. J is TRBJ2-1 and V is TRBV19; 9 bases line up with TRBD1. This CDR3 spans 15 amino acids. The ends lost 3 bases at V and 5 bases at J; junction bases unmatched: 5. Germline V CDR1 and CDR2: LNHDA, SQIVND (reference sequence). The whole variable domain, filled in from reference TRBV19 and TRBJ2-1, reads DGGITQSPKYLFRKEGQNVTLSCEQNLNHDAMYWYRQDPGQGLRLIYYSQIVNDFQKGDIAEGYSVSREKKESFPLTVTSAQKNPTAFYLCASSIRDRADNEQFFGPGTRLTVL.